The rows below give T cell receptor beta chains drawn from one sample of a study of T cells in localized non-small cell lung cancer. Sequencing used immunoSEQ multiplex PCR; TCRdb keeps in-frame clones, though not all of them. The sample holds 4,500 to 6,500 clones, roughly half seen once. The sample in question was lymph node tissue, obtained before any cancer treatment. Every receptor here comes from a male donor at least 60 years old with stage I squamous cell lung carcinoma. Both conserved end residues are part of each CDR3. Fields, in order: CDR3 protein, CDR3 DNA, V gene, clone size, J gene, D gene. The D gene is left open where the match is weak. The listing skips clone size in some rows; elsewhere it reads once, few, many or a size class.

CDR3: CASSSGGGYGYTF
DNA: TGTGCCAGCAGTTCGGGGGGAGGCTATGGCTACACCTTC
V: TRBV28
size: .
J: TRBJ1-2
D: .

CDR3: CASSPSFPSEQFF
DNA: TGTGCCAGCAGCCCCTCCTTCCCTAGTGAGCAGTTCTTC
V: TRBV2
size: .
J: TRBJ2-1
D: .

CDR3: CASSLQGRENIQYF
DNA: TGTGCCAGTAGTTTACAGGGTCGAGAAAACATTCAGTACTTC
V: TRBV19
size: .
J: TRBJ2-4
D: .

CDR3: CASSQDRQGAGTDTQYF
DNA: TGCGCCAGCAGCCAAGATCGGCAGGGGGCAGGCACAGATACGCAGTATTTT
V: TRBV4-1
size: few
J: TRBJ2-3
D: TRBD1

CDR3: CASRSRASGANVLTF
DNA: TGCGCCAGCAGATCCCGTGCCTCTGGGGCCAACGTCCTGACTTTC
V: TRBV5-1
size: .
J: TRBJ2-6
D: .

CDR3: CASSLKRLADTDTQYF
DNA: TGTGCCAGCAGCTTGAAGCGACTAGCGGATACAGATACGCAGTATTTT
V: TRBV11-3
size: few
J: TRBJ2-3
D: TRBD2

CDR3: CASSPSEHTEAFF
DNA: TGTGCCAGCTCACCGTCAGAACACACTGAAGCTTTCTTT
V: TRBV18
size: few
J: TRBJ1-1
D: .

CDR3: CASSLTGLNEQFF
DNA: TGTGCCAGCAGCTTAACCGGCCTCAATGAGCAGTTCTTC
V: TRBV7-4
size: few
J: TRBJ2-1
D: .

CDR3: CASRTSGANVLTF
DNA: TGTGCCAGTAGAACGTCTGGGGCCAACGTCCTGACTTTC
V: TRBV19
size: few
J: TRBJ2-6
D: .

CDR3: CASSIGTDYGYTF
DNA: TGTGCCAGTAGTATAGGGACCGACTATGGCTACACCTTC
V: TRBV19
size: once
J: TRBJ1-2
D: .

CDR3: CASRGAYNQPQHF
DNA: TGTGCCAGTAGAGGGGCCTACAATCAGCCCCAGCATTTT
V: TRBV19
size: few
J: TRBJ1-5
D: .

CDR3: CASSARTSGTYEQYF
DNA: TGTGCCAGCAGTGCCCGGACTAGCGGGACCTACGAGCAGTACTTC
V: TRBV6-8
size: .
J: TRBJ2-7
D: TRBD2

CDR3: CASRKGTGELFF
DNA: TGTGCCAGCCGTAAGGGCACCGGGGAGCTGTTTTTT
V: TRBV9
size: .
J: TRBJ2-2
D: .

CDR3: CASSLVGSDNVLTF
DNA: TGCGCCAGCAGCTTGGTAGGGAGTGACAACGTCCTGACTTTC
V: TRBV5-1
size: .
J: TRBJ2-6
D: .

CDR3: CASSEALTGVTEAFF
DNA: TGTGCCAGCAGTGAGGCCCTGACAGGGGTCACTGAAGCTTTCTTT
V: TRBV10-3
size: .
J: TRBJ1-1
D: TRBD1

CDR3: CASSSRGAGAAGEQFF
DNA: TGTGCCAGCAGCTCCAGAGGCGCGGGAGCAGCGGGTGAGCAGTTCTTC
V: TRBV11-3
size: few
J: TRBJ2-1
D: TRBD2

CDR3: CASSQAGGSTDTQYF
DNA: TGCGCCAGCAGCCAAGCGGGAGGAAGCACAGATACGCAGTATTTT
V: TRBV10-1
size: .
J: TRBJ2-3
D: TRBD2

CDR3: CSVRGGDATDTQYF
DNA: TGCAGCGTTCGAGGGGGGGACGCTACAGATACGCAGTATTTT
V: TRBV29-1
size: .
J: TRBJ2-3
D: .

CDR3: CASSLSDTEAFF
DNA: TGTGCCAGCAGTTTAAGTGACACTGAAGCTTTCTTT
V: TRBV28
size: .
J: TRBJ1-1
D: .

CDR3: CASGLVSDNTEAFF
DNA: TGTGCTAGTGGTTTGGTTTCGGATAACACTGAAGCTTTCTTT
V: TRBV12-5
size: .
J: TRBJ1-1
D: .

CDR3: CASSIFQANYGYTF
DNA: TGTGCCAGTAGTATATTCCAGGCTAACTATGGCTACACCTTC
V: TRBV19
size: .
J: TRBJ1-2
D: .

CDR3: CAWSVYGSYNEQFF
DNA: TGTGCCTGGAGTGTTTATGGGTCCTACAATGAGCAGTTCTTC
V: TRBV30
size: .
J: TRBJ2-1
D: .

CDR3: CAWGRGSYGAFF
DNA: TGTGCCTGGGGGAGGGGGTCCTACGGAGCTTTCTTT
V: TRBV30
size: .
J: TRBJ1-1
D: .

CDR3: CASSWTSVPDTQYF
DNA: TGTGCCAGCAGTTGGACTAGCGTCCCAGATACGCAGTATTTT
V: TRBV28
size: .
J: TRBJ2-3
D: TRBD2

CDR3: CASSPVRTGNPDEQYF
DNA: TGTGCCAGCTCACCAGTCCGGACAGGGAATCCCGACGAGCAGTACTTC
V: TRBV18
size: .
J: TRBJ2-7
D: TRBD1

CDR3: CASSPLYYGYTF
DNA: TGTGCCAGCAGTCCCCTCTACTATGGCTACACCTTC
V: TRBV28
size: .
J: TRBJ1-2
D: .

CDR3: CASSLGGTGSYEQYF
DNA: TGTGCCAGCAGTTTAGGCGGGACGGGCTCCTACGAGCAGTACTTC
V: TRBV28
size: once
J: TRBJ2-7
D: .

CDR3: CASSTAARTDTQYF
DNA: TGTGCCAGCAGTACCGCGGCCCGCACAGATACGCAGTATTTT
V: TRBV27
size: few
J: TRBJ2-3
D: .

CDR3: CASSRGGLAGYF
DNA: TGTGCCAGCAGCCGGGGAGGGCTAGCAGGGTATTTT
V: TRBV6-8
size: medium-sized
J: TRBJ2-3
D: TRBD2

CDR3: CASSLVVGEETQYF
DNA: TGCGCCAGCAGCTTGGTCGTGGGTGAAGAGACCCAGTACTTC
V: TRBV5-1
size: once
J: TRBJ2-5
D: .

CDR3: CASSIDRGLAGGSSYNEQFF
DNA: TGTGCCAGTAGTATAGATCGGGGACTAGCGGGAGGAAGCTCCTACAATGAGCAGTTCTTC
V: TRBV19
size: .
J: TRBJ2-1
D: TRBD2

CDR3: CASSIGQRNQPQHF
DNA: TGTGCCAGCAGTATCGGACAGAGGAATCAGCCCCAGCATTTT
V: TRBV28
size: .
J: TRBJ1-5
D: .

CDR3: CASSPSTEPAGYTF
DNA: TGTGCCAGCTCACCTTCGACGGAGCCCGCTGGCTACACCTTC
V: TRBV18
size: .
J: TRBJ1-2
D: .

CDR3: CASSFGGTGETQYF
DNA: TGTGCCAGCAGCTTCGGCGGGACGGGAGAGACCCAGTACTTC
V: TRBV11-3
size: .
J: TRBJ2-5
D: .

CDR3: CASRPAGNTEAFF
DNA: TGCGCCAGCAGGCCGGCAGGGAACACTGAAGCTTTCTTT
V: TRBV10-2
size: .
J: TRBJ1-1
D: .

CDR3: CASSVASSGYNEQFF
DNA: TGTGCCAGCAGCGTAGCATCTAGCGGTTACAATGAGCAGTTCTTC
V: TRBV9
size: .
J: TRBJ2-1
D: TRBD2

CDR3: CASSLTSGQFYEQYF
DNA: TGTGCCAGCAGCTTGACTTCGGGGCAGTTTTACGAGCAGTACTTC
V: TRBV11-3
size: .
J: TRBJ2-7
D: .

CDR3: CASSLERGAVGYTF
DNA: TGTGCCAGCAGCTTAGAAAGAGGGGCGGTTGGCTACACCTTC
V: TRBV11-3
size: few
J: TRBJ1-2
D: .

CDR3: CASSYVNTEAFF
DNA: TGTGCCAGCAGTTACGTGAACACTGAAGCTTTCTTT
V: TRBV6-8
size: few
J: TRBJ1-1
D: .

CDR3: CASSPGQGLDTQYF
DNA: TGTGCCAGCAGCCCCGGACAGGGTCTGGATACGCAGTATTTT
V: TRBV14
size: few
J: TRBJ2-3
D: TRBD1

CDR3: CASSTRSRETQYF
DNA: TGTGCCAGTAGTACCCGGAGTCGGGAGACCCAGTACTTC
V: TRBV19
size: .
J: TRBJ2-5
D: .

CDR3: CASTGQGINYEQYF
DNA: TGTGCCAGTACGGGACAGGGGATAAATTACGAGCAGTACTTC
V: TRBV28
size: .
J: TRBJ2-7
D: TRBD1

CDR3: CASSLLLLQETQYF
DNA: TGCGCCAGCAGCTTACTTTTACTCCAAGAGACCCAGTACTTC
V: TRBV5-1
size: .
J: TRBJ2-5
D: .

CDR3: CASSASVTDTQYF
DNA: TGTGCCAGCAGCGCCTCCGTCACAGATACGCAGTATTTT
V: TRBV9
size: .
J: TRBJ2-3
D: .

CDR3: CACEFWLAGETGELFF
DNA: TGTGCCTGTGAGTTTTGGCTAGCGGGAGAGACCGGGGAGCTGTTTTTT
V: TRBV30
size: few
J: TRBJ2-2
D: TRBD2

CDR3: CASSHSPAASGYNEQFF
DNA: TGTGCCAGCAGCCATTCGCCCGCGGCTAGCGGTTACAATGAGCAGTTCTTC
V: TRBV11-3
size: .
J: TRBJ2-1
D: TRBD2

CDR3: CASSMSGGTYEQYF
DNA: TGTGCCAGTAGTATGTCGGGAGGGACCTACGAGCAGTACTTC
V: TRBV19
size: few
J: TRBJ2-7
D: TRBD2

CDR3: CASSTGLADYNEQFF
DNA: TGTGCCAGTAGCACGGGACTAGCGGACTACAATGAGCAGTTCTTC
V: TRBV19
size: .
J: TRBJ2-1
D: TRBD2

CDR3: CASSPAGYTDTQYF
DNA: TGTGCAAGTAGCCCAGCGGGGTACACAGATACGCAGTATTTT
V: TRBV19
size: .
J: TRBJ2-3
D: TRBD2